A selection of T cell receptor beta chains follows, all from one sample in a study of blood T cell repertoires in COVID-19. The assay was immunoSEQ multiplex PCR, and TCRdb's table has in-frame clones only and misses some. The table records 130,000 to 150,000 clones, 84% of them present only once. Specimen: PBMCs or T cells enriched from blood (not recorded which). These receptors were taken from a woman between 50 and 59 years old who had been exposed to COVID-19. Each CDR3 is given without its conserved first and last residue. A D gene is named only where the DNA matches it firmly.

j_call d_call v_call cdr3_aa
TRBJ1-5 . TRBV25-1 ASSDGRRSNQPQH
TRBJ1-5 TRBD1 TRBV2 ASSAPGQGNLRQPQH
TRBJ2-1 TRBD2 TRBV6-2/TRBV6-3 ASSITTSGHNEQF
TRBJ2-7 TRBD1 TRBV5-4 ASSLGDSPYEQY
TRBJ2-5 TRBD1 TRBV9 ASSEGQQQETQY
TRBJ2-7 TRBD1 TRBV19 ASRSTGAPHEQY
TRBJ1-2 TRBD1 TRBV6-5 ASSRTGNYGYT
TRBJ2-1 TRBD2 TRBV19 ATFGRGGRDEQF
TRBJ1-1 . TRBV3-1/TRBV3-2 ASSASGAMNTEAF
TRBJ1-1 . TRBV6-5 ASSYSIQTEAF
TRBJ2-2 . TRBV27 ASSSTETRTGELF
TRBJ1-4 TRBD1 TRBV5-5 ASSLGQDRANEKLF
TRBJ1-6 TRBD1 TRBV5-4 ASSLVRDRLDSPLH
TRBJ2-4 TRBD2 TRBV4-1 ASSQLSGGARLGQNIQY
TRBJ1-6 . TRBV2 ASSETSSYNSPLH
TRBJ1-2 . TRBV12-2 ASRLADRALSDT
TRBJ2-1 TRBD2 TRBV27 ASSFSASGSSYNEQF
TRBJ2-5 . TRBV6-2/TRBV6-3 ASSYSGTSQETQY
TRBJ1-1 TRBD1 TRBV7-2 ASSHTQGTNTEAF
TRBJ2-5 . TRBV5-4 ASSLAQLETQY
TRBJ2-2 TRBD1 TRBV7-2 ASSLLTGGNGELF
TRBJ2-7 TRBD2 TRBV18 ASSPPGGVRPYEQY